The rows below give T cell receptor beta chains drawn from one sample of a study of beta chain features in type 1 diabetes. The table came from immunoSEQ multiplex PCR; TCRdb's copy has only in-frame clones and leaves some out. The sample has a few hundred thousand clones, roughly a quarter seen once. Sequencing was done on a sample of naive CD4+ T cells from blood. These receptors came from a woman younger than 45 with type 1 diabetes. Each CDR3 is given with its conserved first and last residue. Each record gives: V gene, J gene, clone size, D gene, CDR3 length, CDR3 DNA, CDR3 protein. The D gene is left open where the match is weak. Some rows mark clone size as missing; the rest say once, few, many or name a class of expanded clone.

v_gene: TRBV28; j_gene: TRBJ2-7; abundance: NA; d_gene: NA; len: 12; CDR3nt: TGTGCCAGCAGTCCACTCAGGGACGAGCAGTACTTC; CDR3aa: CASSPLRDEQYF
v_gene: TRBV2; j_gene: TRBJ1-2; abundance: NA; d_gene: TRBD1; len: 15; CDR3nt: TGTGCCAGCAGTGAAGCAAGGGGGCAAATCTATGGCTACACCTTC; CDR3aa: CASSEARGQIYGYTF
v_gene: TRBV7-9; j_gene: TRBJ2-7; abundance: NA; d_gene: TRBD2; len: 15; CDR3nt: TGTGCCAGCAGCCAGGGACTAGCGGGACCCTACGAGCAGTACTTC; CDR3aa: CASSQGLAGPYEQYF
v_gene: TRBV6-5; j_gene: TRBJ2-1; abundance: few; d_gene: TRBD1; len: 15; CDR3nt: TGTGCCAGCAGGCTAGGACAGGGGGCCTACAATGAGCAGTTCTTC; CDR3aa: CASRLGQGAYNEQFF
v_gene: TRBV2; j_gene: TRBJ1-2; abundance: NA; d_gene: NA; len: 15; CDR3nt: TGTGCCAGCAGTAACCTCGACAGGAACCCCCATGGCTACACCTTC; CDR3aa: CASSNLDRNPHGYTF
v_gene: TRBV28; j_gene: TRBJ1-1; abundance: NA; d_gene: NA; len: 13; CDR3nt: TGTGCCAGCAGCCGCGGGATGGATGGGAAAGCTTTCTTT; CDR3aa: CASSRGMDGKAFF
v_gene: TRBV25-1; j_gene: TRBJ2-1; abundance: few; d_gene: TRBD2; len: 16; CDR3nt: TGTGCCAGCACGAGCGGGGGCGCACGTAACTACAATGAGCAGTTCTTC; CDR3aa: CASTSGGARNYNEQFF
v_gene: TRBV5-1; j_gene: TRBJ2-3; abundance: few; d_gene: TRBD2; len: 15; CDR3nt: TGCGCCAGCGGACGTCTAGCGGGTAGCACAGATACGCAGTATTTT; CDR3aa: CASGRLAGSTDTQYF
v_gene: TRBV5-6; j_gene: TRBJ2-5; abundance: NA; d_gene: NA; len: 14; CDR3nt: TGTGCCAGCAGGCTGTCGTTCGGGTCGCAGACCCAGTACTTC; CDR3aa: CASRLSFGSQTQYF
v_gene: TRBV12-5; j_gene: TRBJ2-5; abundance: few; d_gene: TRBD2; len: 15; CDR3nt: TGTGCTAGTGGTTCCCTAGCGGGAGGTTTGGAGACCCAGTACTTC; CDR3aa: CASGSLAGGLETQYF
v_gene: TRBV6-4; j_gene: TRBJ2-5; abundance: NA; d_gene: NA; len: 14; CDR3nt: TGTGCCAGCAGGCCTTTGGTCCTATCGGAGACCCAGTACTTC; CDR3aa: CASRPLVLSETQYF
v_gene: TRBV19; j_gene: TRBJ1-5; abundance: NA; d_gene: NA; len: 15; CDR3nt: TGTGCCAGTACCCCCCTCTCACCAGCGGATCAGCCCCAGCATTTT; CDR3aa: CASTPLSPADQPQHF
v_gene: TRBV5-1; j_gene: TRBJ2-1; abundance: NA; d_gene: TRBD2; len: 16; CDR3nt: TGCGCCAGCAGCTTTAGCGGGAGGGCCATGTACAATGAGCAGTTCTTC; CDR3aa: CASSFSGRAMYNEQFF
v_gene: TRBV7-8; j_gene: TRBJ2-5; abundance: NA; d_gene: NA; len: 15; CDR3nt: TGTGCCAGCAGCTTACCCCTCGGGGGTCAAGAGACCCAGTACTTC; CDR3aa: CASSLPLGGQETQYF
v_gene: TRBV12-5; j_gene: TRBJ2-1; abundance: NA; d_gene: NA; len: 13; CDR3nt: TGTGCTAGTGGGACTAAAACCTACAATGAGCAGTTCTTC; CDR3aa: CASGTKTYNEQFF
v_gene: TRBV6-5; j_gene: TRBJ1-1; abundance: few; d_gene: NA; len: 11; CDR3nt: TGTGCCAGCAGTTCGGAAACAGGGGCTTTCTTT; CDR3aa: CASSSETGAFF
v_gene: TRBV29-1; j_gene: TRBJ2-4; abundance: few; d_gene: NA; len: 8; CDR3nt: TGCAGCGCGGACAAGGAGTACTTC; CDR3aa: CSADKEYF
v_gene: TRBV29-1; j_gene: TRBJ2-5; abundance: NA; d_gene: NA; len: 12; CDR3nt: TGCAGCGTCCTGACACCTCAAGAGACCCAGTACTTC; CDR3aa: CSVLTPQETQYF
v_gene: TRBV9; j_gene: TRBJ1-4; abundance: NA; d_gene: NA; len: 14; CDR3nt: TGTGCCAGCAGCGTAGATAACCGAGGGGAAAAACTGTTTTTT; CDR3aa: CASSVDNRGEKLFF
v_gene: TRBV4-1; j_gene: TRBJ1-3; abundance: few; d_gene: NA; len: 15; CDR3nt: TGCGCCAGCAGCCAAGTCAGGGCAGGTGGAAACACCATATATTTT; CDR3aa: CASSQVRAGGNTIYF
v_gene: TRBV4-2; j_gene: TRBJ1-5; abundance: NA; d_gene: NA; len: 18; CDR3nt: TGTGCCAGCAGCCCTTGGACAGCGCGCGGTTATAGCAATCAGCCCCAGCATTTT; CDR3aa: CASSPWTARGYSNQPQHF
v_gene: TRBV5-4; j_gene: TRBJ2-1; abundance: few; d_gene: TRBD2; len: 16; CDR3nt: TGTGCCAGCAGCCCACAGACTAGCGGGTTCTACAATGAGCAGTTCTTC; CDR3aa: CASSPQTSGFYNEQFF
v_gene: TRBV30; j_gene: TRBJ1-4; abundance: few; d_gene: NA; len: 13; CDR3nt: TGTGCCTGGAGTGTACAGGATAATGAAAAACTGTTTTTT; CDR3aa: CAWSVQDNEKLFF
v_gene: TRBV29-1; j_gene: TRBJ2-6; abundance: NA; d_gene: NA; len: 16; CDR3nt: TGCAGCGTTGCCCCCCAGGCGTACTCTGGGGCCAACGTCCTGACTTTC; CDR3aa: CSVAPQAYSGANVLTF
v_gene: TRBV9; j_gene: TRBJ1-5; abundance: few; d_gene: NA; len: 14; CDR3nt: TGTGCCAGCAGCGTAGGTGGAGGGCCCCAGCCCCAGCATTTT; CDR3aa: CASSVGGGPQPQHF
v_gene: TRBV7-9; j_gene: TRBJ2-5; abundance: NA; d_gene: NA; len: 16; CDR3nt: TGTGCCAGCAGCCGACGTTACAACTATCTTCAAGAGACCCAGTACTTC; CDR3aa: CASSRRYNYLQETQYF
v_gene: TRBV19; j_gene: TRBJ2-7; abundance: NA; d_gene: TRBD1; len: 14; CDR3nt: TGTGCCAGTAGTTCCTCAGGGGACAGCCGCGAGCAGTACTTC; CDR3aa: CASSSSGDSREQYF
v_gene: TRBV9; j_gene: TRBJ1-1; abundance: few; d_gene: TRBD1; len: 15; CDR3nt: TGTGCCAGCAGCTCGTCGAACAGGGGCGCGAATGAAGCTTTCTTT; CDR3aa: CASSSSNRGANEAFF
v_gene: TRBV28; j_gene: TRBJ2-3; abundance: NA; d_gene: TRBD2; len: 15; CDR3nt: TGTGCCAGCAGTTTTTGGGCGGGAGCAGGGGATACGCAGTATTTT; CDR3aa: CASSFWAGAGDTQYF
v_gene: TRBV30; j_gene: TRBJ1-2; abundance: NA; d_gene: NA; len: 16; CDR3nt: TGTGCCTGGGGGGGCCGCGCAGGCGAGACTAACTATGGCTACACCTTC; CDR3aa: CAWGGRAGETNYGYTF
v_gene: TRBV7-2; j_gene: TRBJ1-3; abundance: NA; d_gene: NA; len: 14; CDR3nt: TGTGCCAGCAGCCCGATGACAGCGTGGAACACCATATATTTT; CDR3aa: CASSPMTAWNTIYF
v_gene: TRBV9; j_gene: TRBJ2-7; abundance: NA; d_gene: TRBD1; len: 14; CDR3nt: TGTGCCAGCAGCTCTGGACAGGGATCCTACGAGCAGTACTTC; CDR3aa: CASSSGQGSYEQYF
v_gene: TRBV19; j_gene: TRBJ1-2; abundance: NA; d_gene: NA; len: 14; CDR3nt: TGTGCCAGTACCCCCGCGACAGACTACTATGGCTACACCTTC; CDR3aa: CASTPATDYYGYTF
v_gene: TRBV5-1; j_gene: TRBJ1-1; abundance: NA; d_gene: NA; len: 14; CDR3nt: TGCGCCAGCAGCTTGTACGGACAGTACACTGAAGCTTTCTTT; CDR3aa: CASSLYGQYTEAFF
v_gene: TRBV13; j_gene: TRBJ1-4; abundance: few; d_gene: NA; len: 14; CDR3nt: TGTGCCAGCAGCCCGCAAATTCGAGGTGAAAAACTGTTTTTT; CDR3aa: CASSPQIRGEKLFF
v_gene: TRBV25-1; j_gene: TRBJ2-5; abundance: few; d_gene: TRBD2; len: 15; CDR3nt: TGTGCCAGCAGTAAGACTAGCGGGAGAGGAGAGACCCAGTACTTC; CDR3aa: CASSKTSGRGETQYF
v_gene: TRBV7-2; j_gene: TRBJ2-1; abundance: few; d_gene: NA; len: 13; CDR3nt: TGTGCCACAAGCGAGCGGAGCTACAATGAGCAGTTCTTC; CDR3aa: CATSERSYNEQFF
v_gene: TRBV6-5; j_gene: TRBJ1-2; abundance: NA; d_gene: NA; len: 13; CDR3nt: TGTGCCAGCAGTTACGGGGGGGCGCATGGCTACACCTTC; CDR3aa: CASSYGGAHGYTF
v_gene: TRBV5-5; j_gene: TRBJ1-2; abundance: NA; d_gene: NA; len: 15; CDR3nt: TGTGCCAGCAGCCGGGCCGGGACTGCAAACTATGGCTACACCTTC; CDR3aa: CASSRAGTANYGYTF
v_gene: TRBV9; j_gene: TRBJ2-7; abundance: few; d_gene: NA; len: 14; CDR3nt: TGTGCCAGCAGCCCCCAGGTGGGTTCCTACGAGCAGTACTTC; CDR3aa: CASSPQVGSYEQYF
v_gene: TRBV5-4; j_gene: TRBJ1-1; abundance: NA; d_gene: TRBD1; len: 14; CDR3nt: TGTGCCACTCGACAGGGTCTAGGTACCACTGAAGCTTTCTTT; CDR3aa: CATRQGLGTTEAFF
v_gene: TRBV7-2; j_gene: TRBJ1-1; abundance: NA; d_gene: NA; len: 13; CDR3nt: TGTGCCAGCAGCTTAGTGGGGCAAACTGAAGCTTTCTTT; CDR3aa: CASSLVGQTEAFF
v_gene: TRBV5-1; j_gene: TRBJ1-1; abundance: few; d_gene: TRBD1; len: 15; CDR3nt: TGCGCCAGCAGCTCGGGCACCGGGACAGGGAAGGCAGCTTTCTTT; CDR3aa: CASSSGTGTGKAAFF
v_gene: TRBV18; j_gene: TRBJ2-7; abundance: NA; d_gene: TRBD2; len: 14; CDR3nt: TGTGCCAGCTCACCCCGGGAGGGGACCTACGAGCAGTACTTC; CDR3aa: CASSPREGTYEQYF
v_gene: TRBV11-2; j_gene: TRBJ2-1; abundance: NA; d_gene: NA; len: 16; CDR3nt: TGTGCCAGCAGCTTAGGGGCATTCAGAGGGAGCAATGAGCAGTTCTTC; CDR3aa: CASSLGAFRGSNEQFF
v_gene: TRBV19; j_gene: TRBJ2-7; abundance: NA; d_gene: NA; len: 12; CDR3nt: TGTGCCACATCGACGGGTTCCTACGAGCAGTACTTC; CDR3aa: CATSTGSYEQYF
v_gene: TRBV30; j_gene: TRBJ1-1; abundance: NA; d_gene: NA; len: 15; CDR3nt: TGTGCCTGGAGTAACCTCGGACAATTTAGTACTGAAGCTTTCTTT; CDR3aa: CAWSNLGQFSTEAFF
v_gene: TRBV29-1; j_gene: TRBJ1-3; abundance: NA; d_gene: NA; len: 13; CDR3nt: TGCAGCGTTCGGAGGAGTTCTGGAAACACCATATATTTT; CDR3aa: CSVRRSSGNTIYF
v_gene: TRBV4-1; j_gene: TRBJ1-2; abundance: NA; d_gene: NA; len: 14; CDR3nt: TGCGCCAGCAGCCAAGAGTGGCAGGGCTATGGCTACACCTTC; CDR3aa: CASSQEWQGYGYTF
v_gene: TRBV7-3; j_gene: TRBJ2-2; abundance: NA; d_gene: NA; len: 12; CDR3nt: TGTGCCAGCTCCCGTCCCCCCGGGGAGCTGTTTTTT; CDR3aa: CASSRPPGELFF
v_gene: TRBV2; j_gene: TRBJ2-1; abundance: NA; d_gene: TRBD2; len: 12; CDR3nt: TGTGCCAGCGGCGGGAGGGCCGATGAGCAGTTCTTC; CDR3aa: CASGGRADEQFF
v_gene: TRBV30; j_gene: TRBJ1-2; abundance: NA; d_gene: NA; len: 11; CDR3nt: TGTGCCTGGGGGCTCGGCTATGGCTACACCTTC; CDR3aa: CAWGLGYGYTF
v_gene: TRBV30; j_gene: TRBJ1-1; abundance: few; d_gene: NA; len: 15; CDR3nt: TGTGCCTGGAGTGCTACCCATGTTCGGGGCACTGAAGCTTTCTTT; CDR3aa: CAWSATHVRGTEAFF
v_gene: TRBV5-1; j_gene: TRBJ2-4; abundance: few; d_gene: TRBD2; len: 17; CDR3nt: TGCGCCAGCAGCCTTAGGATTGCGGGAGGGGCCAAAAACATTCAGTACTTC; CDR3aa: CASSLRIAGGAKNIQYF
v_gene: TRBV23-1; j_gene: TRBJ2-1; abundance: few; d_gene: TRBD1; len: 15; CDR3nt: TGCGCCAGCAGTCAAGCGGACAGGGGCCTCTGTGAGCAGTTCTTC; CDR3aa: CASSQADRGLCEQFF
v_gene: TRBV25-1; j_gene: TRBJ2-7; abundance: NA; d_gene: TRBD2; len: 15; CDR3nt: TGTGCCAGCAGCGACCCGGCTAGCGGCATCTACGAGCAGTACTTC; CDR3aa: CASSDPASGIYEQYF
v_gene: TRBV9; j_gene: TRBJ2-5; abundance: NA; d_gene: NA; len: 14; CDR3nt: TGTGCCAGCAGCGTAGGCGCGTCCCCGGAGACCCAGTACTTC; CDR3aa: CASSVGASPETQYF
v_gene: TRBV4-1; j_gene: TRBJ2-3; abundance: NA; d_gene: NA; len: 16; CDR3nt: TGCGCCAGCAGCCAAGGACCACAGGAGATGACAGATACGCAGTATTTT; CDR3aa: CASSQGPQEMTDTQYF